This T cell receptor (beta chain) was sequenced during a study of blood T cells in healthy people across ages. Study information: Template switching caught about one barcoded beta molecule for each two T cells.

Alongside a J-beta primer mix, a sample-barcoded 5' primer served in a second PCR lasting roughly 6 to 11 cycles. A single record per CDR3 protein comes from TCRdb applying MiXCR to the 5' RACE reads. Of 850,000 or so distinct CDR3 sequences detected, under 35% appear once; the ten largest clones hold 15% to 20%. PBMCs were isolated at a quantity of at least 7 million per sample. The sample holds one count of this clonotype. The germline V gene encodes CDR1 SGHTA and CDR2 FQGNSA. CDR3 size: 15 residues. V was clipped by 5 bases and J by 3 bases; unmatched bases: 7. This chain uses TRBV7-2 with TRBJ1-3, with TRBD1 identical over 7 bases. This clonotype was sampled from a woman of 80 years or more in good health. Sequenced: blood. The CDR3 DNA follows: TGTGCCAGCAGCAACCCAGGGGGTCTTGGAAACACCATATATTTT. Its translation is CASSNPGGLGNTIYF.